This TCR beta chain was profiled in a study of T cell changes during pregnancy in multiple sclerosis. Using immunoSEQ multiplex PCR, the repertoire was profiled, and TCRdb retains in-frame clones only, with some absent. The sample lists around 100,000 clones; around nine tenths were seen once. Germline CDR1 is LNHDA and CDR2 is SQIVND (reference sequence). Trimming shortened V by 8 bases and J by 4 bases, and 14 bases separated the two germline ends. The CDR3 consists of 14 residues. The V and J genes are TRBV19 and TRBJ2-2, with D possibly matching TRBD2 (7 bases). This receptor was identified in a female donor with multiple sclerosis, enrolled in a pregnancy study. Sequencing used peripheral blood, obtained after pregnancy. CDR3 in amino acids: CASGEGRGTGELFF. CDR3 nucleotide sequence: TGTGCCAGTGGGGAGGGCAGGGGCACCGGGGAGCTGTTTTTT.